This TCR beta chain appears in the sequencing data of a study of lymphopenia after photon versus proton radiotherapy. The CDR3 consists of 14 residues. V was trimmed by 0 bases and J by 3 bases, leaving 7 bases between them. The germline gives CDR1 SGHDT, CDR2 YYEEEE. This clone showed up just once. Antigen specificity is unknown. General study results and limits: After lymphocyte nadir, photon-treated repertoires showed oligoclonal expansion, especially CD8+ Temra.

The method was immunoSEQ multiplex PCR; TCRdb's version includes in-frame clones alone and lacks a portion of them. The sample contains around 150,000 clones, less than 90% of which appear only once. The V and J genes are TRBV5-6 and TRBJ1-5, with D unclear. This receptor was obtained from a man aged 50 or older with gastric cancer. Material: peripheral blood, obtained from a patient treated with photon-based radiotherapy. CDR3 loop: CASSLGGNNQPQHF. The CDR3 DNA sequence: TGTGCCAGCAGCTTGGGCGGGAACAATCAGCCCCAGCATTTT.